Sequencing of this T cell receptor (beta chain) was carried out in a study of beta chain features in type 1 diabetes. The study reverse transcribed the entire isolated RNA, so it sequenced expressed TCRB transcripts. Libraries were prepared by immunoSEQ multiplex PCR; TCRdb keeps only in-frame clonotypes and omits some of them. This sample has 150,000 to 190,000 clones, with over 9% found just once. Losses at the gene ends were 4 bases for V and 1 base for J; bases not matched to a gene: 8. From germline, CDR1 is MDHEN and CDR2 SYDVKM. The CDR3 contains 17 residues. Study observations and caveats: In every one of the four CD4+ subsets, TCRB CDR3s were moderately but significantly shorter in Type 1 diabetes patients.

Concerning this clone: Its specificity is not known.

This receptor was obtained from a young man with type 1 diabetes. V usage is TRBV28 and J usage is TRBJ2-3, with TRBD2 identical over 10 bases. The source material was central memory CD4+ T cells from blood. The CDR3 nucleotides read TGTGCCAGCAGTTCATTGACCGGGACTAGCGGCACAGATACGCAGTATTTT. Its protein product is CASSSLTGTSGTDTQYF.